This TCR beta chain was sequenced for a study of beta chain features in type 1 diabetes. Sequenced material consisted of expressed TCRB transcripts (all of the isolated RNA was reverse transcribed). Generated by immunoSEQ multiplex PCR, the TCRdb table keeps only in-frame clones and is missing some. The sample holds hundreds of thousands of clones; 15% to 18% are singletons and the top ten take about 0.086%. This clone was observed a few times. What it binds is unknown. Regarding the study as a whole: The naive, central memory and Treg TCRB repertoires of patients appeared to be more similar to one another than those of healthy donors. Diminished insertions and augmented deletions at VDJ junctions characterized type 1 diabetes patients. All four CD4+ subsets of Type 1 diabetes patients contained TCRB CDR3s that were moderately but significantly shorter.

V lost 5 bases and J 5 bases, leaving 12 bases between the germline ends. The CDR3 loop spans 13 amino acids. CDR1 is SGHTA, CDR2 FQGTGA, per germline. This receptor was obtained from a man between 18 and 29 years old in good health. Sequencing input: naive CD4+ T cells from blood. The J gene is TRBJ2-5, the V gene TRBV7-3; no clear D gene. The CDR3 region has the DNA TGTGCCAGCAGCAGGGCCCTAGAGGAGACCCAGTACTTC. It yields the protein CASSRALEETQYF. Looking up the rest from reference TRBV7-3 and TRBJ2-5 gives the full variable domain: GAGVSQTPSNKVTEKGKYVELRCDPISGHTALYWYRQSLGQGPEFLIYFQGTGAADDSGLPNDRFFAVRPEGSVSTLKIQRTERGDSAVYLCASSRALEETQYFGPGTRLLVL.